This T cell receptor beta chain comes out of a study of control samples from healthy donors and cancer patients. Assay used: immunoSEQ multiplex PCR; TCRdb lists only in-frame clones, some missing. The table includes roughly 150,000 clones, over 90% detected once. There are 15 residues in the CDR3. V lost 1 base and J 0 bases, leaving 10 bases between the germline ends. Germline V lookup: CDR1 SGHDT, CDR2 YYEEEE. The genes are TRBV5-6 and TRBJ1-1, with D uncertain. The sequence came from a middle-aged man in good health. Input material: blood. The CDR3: CASSLLERVNTEAFF. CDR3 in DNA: TGTGCCAGCAGCTTGTTGGAACGGGTGAACACTGAAGCTTTCTTT. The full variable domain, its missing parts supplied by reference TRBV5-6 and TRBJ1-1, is DAGVTQSPTHLIKTRGQQVTLRCSPKSGHDTVSWYQQALGQGPQFIFQYYEEEERQRGNFPDRFSGHQFPNYSSELNVNALLLGDSALYLCASSLLERVNTEAFFGQGTRLTVV.